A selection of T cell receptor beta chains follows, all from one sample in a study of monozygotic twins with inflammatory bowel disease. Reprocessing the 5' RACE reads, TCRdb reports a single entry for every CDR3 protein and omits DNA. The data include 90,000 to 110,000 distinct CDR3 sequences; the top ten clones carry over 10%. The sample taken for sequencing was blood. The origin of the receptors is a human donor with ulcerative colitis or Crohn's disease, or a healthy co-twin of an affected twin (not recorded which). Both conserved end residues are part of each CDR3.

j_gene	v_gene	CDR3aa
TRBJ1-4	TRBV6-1	CASSEFLGPNEKLFF
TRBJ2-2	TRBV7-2	CASSFWTGANTGELFF
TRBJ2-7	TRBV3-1	CASSHDRVSYEQYF
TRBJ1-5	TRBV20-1	CSARDRGGRDQPQHF
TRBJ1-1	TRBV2	CASRENRGTEAFF
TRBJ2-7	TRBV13	CASSFEGESYEQYF
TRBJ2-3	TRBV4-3	CASSQGDWGRAQDTQYF
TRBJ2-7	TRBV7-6	CASSYVVDGYEQYF
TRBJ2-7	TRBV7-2	CASSISGNSYEQYF
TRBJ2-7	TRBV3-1	CASSLRASGSYEQYF
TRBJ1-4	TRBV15	CATSRAKGASSEKLFF